The TCR beta chain under discussion was sequenced for a study of T cell repertoires and HLA-DP antigens (dated by TCRdb to 2016 to 2019). Regarding the research as a whole: The study used an in vitro model of CD4+ T cell alloreactivity in which transduced HeLa cells presented allogeneic HLA-DP. Of the three donors, two were male and one was female, and their ages ranged from the 18-to-29 age band up to the 60-to-69 age band. Compared with self, one alloantigen differed at one amino acid in the peptide-binding groove and the other differed at fewer than eleven, modelling structurally similar versus dissimilar alloantigens. Overall results and qualifications from the work: Limitations included only a few donors, a non-physiological HeLa antigen-presenting system, and the use of total CD4+ responder cells. Average cumulative frequency of clones undetected before culture was approximately 35% against one allele and 50% to 65% against the other. Separate analysis of naive and memory CD4+ repertoires was not performed.

The immunoSEQ multiplex PCR, with forward primers for 54 TRBV segments and reverse primers for 13 TRBJ segments, was used to amplify TCRB CDR3 regions. Cultured samples were sequenced at survey resolution, targeting fewer than 65,000 T cell genomes. Sequencing of amplicons was performed on an Illumina HiSeq System, and 87 bp reads covering the CDR3 were generated. The authors processed their data as follows. Correction for PCR and sequencing errors was applied to reads, and CDR3 regions were defined through alignment to IMGT reference sequences. Synthetic template pools were used to estimate counts of templates and unique rearrangements. Clonality was computed as 1 minus Pielou's evenness. The Daley-Smith estimator was used to estimate richness. Morisita's index served as the measure of repertoire overlap. Clones found in cultured samples but undetected in the pre-culture repertoire of the corresponding donor were defined as low-abundance clones. TCRdb took over this immuneACCESS table, retaining in-frame rearrangements with V and J assigned. Such tables are incomplete; in checked studies, under half of the missing clones stem from an unresolved V gene, and the remainder is unexplained. V, J and clone size were drawn from that table, and D and trimming were deduced from the DNA. The sample table holds some 2,000 clones, of which under 80% were seen once. Roughly 44% of the sample is held by the ten biggest clonotypes.

After about 16 days of expansion, cultured CD4+ cells were restimulated for around 25 h with HeLa cells expressing the same allogeneic DPB1. To serve as antigen-presenting cells, the HeLa stimulator cells were retrovirally transduced with HLA-DPA1/DPB1, HLA-DM, invariant chain and CD80. Magnetic bead negative selection was used to isolate untouched CD4+ T cells from Ficoll-separated PBMC, with an average purity of approximately 98%. In medium with roughly 9.5% human AB serum and about 49 U/mL IL-2, CD4+ responders and 100 Gy-irradiated HeLa cells were cocultured at a 3:1 ratio. Using magnetic beads, untouched CD4+ T cells were isolated from Ficoll-separated PBMC at approximately 98% purity, with only negligible CD8+ contamination. Donors were a few healthy blood donors whose buffy coats supplied peripheral blood mononuclear cells. CMV seronegative status was shared by all three donors. The DNeasy Blood & Tissue Kit was used for extraction of genomic DNA.

This clone is described as medium-sized (0.01 to 0.1%). Base quality data are lacking; no much larger clone is found one base away. The CDR3 starts with the cysteine, ends with the phenylalanine, and has 17 residues. CDR3 DNA is the only sequence kept; it has 51 bases, read in frame from the first base. V and J are truncated by 0 bases and 2 bases respectively, leaving an intervening sequence of 17 bases. CDR1 and CDR2 (SEHNR, FQNEAQ) derive from the germline V gene (reference sequence). Sequencing used CD137- CD4+ T cells from cultured PBMCs. The source of this sequence is a man aged 50 to 59 in good health and CMV-seronegative. The chain links TRBV7-9 with TRBJ2-7; perhaps TRBD1 is the D gene, with 5 bases matching. The sequenced DNA is TGTGCCAGCAGCTTAGCCCACTTACGTCAGACAGCCTACGAGCAGTACTTC. This is translated as CASSLAHLRQTAYEQYF. The entire variable domain, with the stretches around the CDR3 drawn from the reference TRBV7-9 and TRBJ2-7 proteins, is DTGVSQNPRHKITKRGQNVTFRCDPISEHNRLYWYRQTLGQGPEFLTYFQNEAQLEKSRLLSDRFSAERPKGSFSTLEIQRTEQGDSAMYLCASSLAHLRQTAYEQYFGPGTRLTVT.